A few counts support the clone carrying this T cell receptor beta chain. Its antigen is as yet unknown. For the second PCR, which ran for about 6 to 11 cycles, a sample-barcoded 5' primer and a J-beta primer mix were used. TCRdb analysed the 5' RACE reads with MiXCR anew, one entry per CDR3 protein. In the table there are 540,000 or so distinct CDR3 sequences, about 26% of which are singletons. This record comes from a study of blood T cells in healthy people across ages. The V gene lost 1 base and the J gene lost 2 bases, with 8 bases spanning the gap. Germline CDR1 reads SGHRS; CDR2 reads YFSETQ. The CDR3 is 14 amino acids. Findings and limits, study-wide: Older individuals had lower TCR beta diversity per million T cells (the decline was roughly linear). Diversity estimated from one million T cells was considered an underestimate. The study found more naive CD4+ cells and higher diversity in long-lived than aged donors.

The sample was blood. The J gene is TRBJ2-3, the V gene TRBV5-1; D gene uncertain. The receptor was derived from a woman in her 70s in good health. The CDR3 nucleotides are TGCGCCAGCAGCTTGTTTCAGTCCACAGATACGCAGTATTTT. Translating gives CASSLFQSTDTQYF. Based on the CDR3 plus reference TRBV5-1 and TRBJ2-3, the full variable domain is KAGVTQTPRYLIKTRGQQVTLSCSPISGHRSVSWYQQTPGQGLQFLFEYFSETQRNKGNFPGRFSGRQFSNSRSEMNVSTLELGDSALYLCASSLFQSTDTQYFGPGTRLTVL.